The clone carrying this TCR beta chain was detected only a few times. The antigen remains undetermined. This entry belongs to a study of T cell repertoires in cytomegalovirus infection. Background on the study: Recently identified HLA-C-restricted CMV epitopes were among the peptides used. Carrying CMV and the relevant HLA type showed in public TCR beta signatures. General observations from the study: Accumulated public TCR beta family frequency recognized individuals carrying CMV together with the relevant HLA.

Germline trimming cut 2 bases from V and 4 bases from J; bases unmatched to any gene: 9. This CDR3 spans 18 amino acids. Germline V CDR1 and CDR2: MNHNS, SASEGT. MiXCR, run by TCRdb on the reads, gives a single entry per CDR3 protein. This sample has approximately 990,000 distinct CDR3 sequences; roughly a third occur once, and the top ten carry around 15%. This material consisted of cultured CD8+ T cells from PBMCs, taken from culture after CMV antigen stimulation. The chain employs TRBV6-1 and TRBJ2-2, with 11 nucleotides matching TRBD2. The TCR sequence derives from a human donor in good health (CMV status not recorded). Some clones in this sample may be carry-over from other donors' samples. CDR3 coding DNA: TGTGCCAGCAGTGAAATAGAGGTAGCGGGGGGGCCCACCGGGGAGCTGTTTTTT. Translation gives CASSEIEVAGGPTGELFF.